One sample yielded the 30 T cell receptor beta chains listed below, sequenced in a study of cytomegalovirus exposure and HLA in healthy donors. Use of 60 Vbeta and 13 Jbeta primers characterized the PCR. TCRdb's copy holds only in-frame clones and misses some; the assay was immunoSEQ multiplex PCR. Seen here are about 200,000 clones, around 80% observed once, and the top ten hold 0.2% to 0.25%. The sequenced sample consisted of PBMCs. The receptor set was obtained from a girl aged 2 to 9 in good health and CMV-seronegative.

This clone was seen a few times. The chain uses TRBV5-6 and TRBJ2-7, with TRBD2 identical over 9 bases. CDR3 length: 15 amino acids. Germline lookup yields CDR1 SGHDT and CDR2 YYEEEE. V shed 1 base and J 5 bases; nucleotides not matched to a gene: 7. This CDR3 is CASSLPAGGPNEQYF. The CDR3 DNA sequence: TGTGCCAGCAGCTTGCCAGCGGGGGGCCCCAACGAGCAGTACTTC.

CDR3 amino acids: CASYIQGNYGYTF. The CDR3 coding sequence is TGTGCCAGCTATATACAGGGGAACTATGGCTACACCTTC. This rearrangement joins TRBV6-1 to TRBJ1-2; 7 bases align to TRBD1. The junction had 5 bases not matched to a gene; V was cut back by 8 bases and J by 2 bases. This CDR3 contains 13 residues. CDR1 and CDR2 from the germline V gene are MNHNS and SASEGT.

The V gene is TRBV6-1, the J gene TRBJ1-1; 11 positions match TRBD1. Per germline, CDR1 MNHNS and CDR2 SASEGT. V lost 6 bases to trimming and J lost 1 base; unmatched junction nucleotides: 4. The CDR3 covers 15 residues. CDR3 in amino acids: CASRGDRGTNTEAFF. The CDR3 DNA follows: TGTGCCAGCAGGGGGGACAGGGGGACGAACACTGAAGCTTTCTTT.

CDR3 residues: CASRATGGPSDTQYF. The CDR3 DNA is TGTGCCAGCAGAGCAACGGGGGGGCCATCAGATACGCAGTATTTT. This sequence joins TRBV6-1 and TRBJ2-3; 8 bases match TRBD2. The CDR3 spans 15 residues. Germline lookup yields CDR1 MNHNS and CDR2 SASEGT. The V gene end was trimmed by 6 bases and the J gene end by 4 bases; junction bases not matched to a gene: 9.

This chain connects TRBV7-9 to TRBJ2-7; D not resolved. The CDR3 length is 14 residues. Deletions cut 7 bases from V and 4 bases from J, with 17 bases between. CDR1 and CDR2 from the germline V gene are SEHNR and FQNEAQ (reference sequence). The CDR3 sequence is CASTTSLGPYEQYF. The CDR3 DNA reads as TGTGCCAGCACCACCTCCCTGGGCCCTTACGAGCAGTACTTC. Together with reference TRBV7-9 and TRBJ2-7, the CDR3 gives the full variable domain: DTGVSQNPRHKITKRGQNVTFRCDPISEHNRLYWYRQTLGQGPEFLTYFQNEAQLEKSRLLSDRFSAERPKGSFSTLEIQRTEQGDSAMYLCASTTSLGPYEQYFGPGTRLTVT.

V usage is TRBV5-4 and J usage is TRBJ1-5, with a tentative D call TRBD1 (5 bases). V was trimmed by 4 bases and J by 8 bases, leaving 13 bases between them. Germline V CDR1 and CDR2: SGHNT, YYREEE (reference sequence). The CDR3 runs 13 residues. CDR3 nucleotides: TGTGCCAGCAGCCTAGGGGAATCGGAGCCCCAGCATTTT. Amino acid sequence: CASSLGESEPQHF.

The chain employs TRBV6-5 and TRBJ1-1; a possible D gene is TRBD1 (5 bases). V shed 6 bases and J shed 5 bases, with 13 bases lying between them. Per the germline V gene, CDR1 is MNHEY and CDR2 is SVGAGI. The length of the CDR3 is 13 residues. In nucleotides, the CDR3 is TGTGCCAGCAGATTTTCCCGGGGGACTGAAGCTTTCTTT. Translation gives CASRFSRGTEAFF.

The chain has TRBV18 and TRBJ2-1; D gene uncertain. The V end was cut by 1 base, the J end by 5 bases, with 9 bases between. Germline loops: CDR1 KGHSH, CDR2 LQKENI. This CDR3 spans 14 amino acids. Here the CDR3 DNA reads TGTGCCAGCTCACCACAAGCGTATAACAATGAGCAGTTCTTC. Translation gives CASSPQAYNNEQFF. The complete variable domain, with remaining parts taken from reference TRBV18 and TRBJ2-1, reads NAGVMQNPRHLVRRRGQEARLRCSPMKGHSHVYWYRQLPEEGLKFMVYLQKENIIDESGMPKERFSAEFPKEGPSILRIQQVVRGDSAAYFCASSPQAYNNEQFFGPGTRLTVL.

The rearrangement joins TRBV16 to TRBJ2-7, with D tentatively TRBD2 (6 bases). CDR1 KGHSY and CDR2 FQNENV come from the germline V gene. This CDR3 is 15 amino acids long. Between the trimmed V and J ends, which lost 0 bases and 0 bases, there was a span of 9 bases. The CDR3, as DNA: TGTGCCAGCAGCCAATCGGAGGGGAGCTCCTACGAGCAGTACTTC. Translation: CASSQSEGSSYEQYF.

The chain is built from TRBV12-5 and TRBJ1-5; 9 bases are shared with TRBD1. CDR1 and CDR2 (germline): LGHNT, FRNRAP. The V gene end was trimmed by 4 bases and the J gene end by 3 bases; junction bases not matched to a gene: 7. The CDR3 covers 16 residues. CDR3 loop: CASGSATGGDNQPQHF. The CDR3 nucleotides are TGTGCTAGTGGTTCGGCGACAGGGGGAGACAATCAGCCCCAGCATTTT.

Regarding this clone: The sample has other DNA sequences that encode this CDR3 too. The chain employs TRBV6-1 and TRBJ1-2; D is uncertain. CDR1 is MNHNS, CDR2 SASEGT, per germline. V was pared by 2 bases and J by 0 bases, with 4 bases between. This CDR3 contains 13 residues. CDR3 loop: CASSEQANYGYTF. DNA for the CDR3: TGTGCCAGCAGTGAACAGGCTAACTATGGCTACACCTTC.

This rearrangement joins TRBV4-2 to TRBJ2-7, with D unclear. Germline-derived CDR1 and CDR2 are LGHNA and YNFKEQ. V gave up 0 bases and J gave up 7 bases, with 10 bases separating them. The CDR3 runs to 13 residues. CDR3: CASSQEERREQYF. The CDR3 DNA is TGTGCCAGCAGCCAAGAGGAGCGCCGAGAGCAGTACTTC.

The CDR3 here is CASSIGSGYNEQFF. The CDR3 DNA follows: TGTGCCAGTAGTATAGGGTCAGGGTACAATGAGCAGTTCTTC. The chain recombines TRBV19 with TRBJ2-1; D may be TRBD1 (5 bases). V dropped 1 base and J dropped 4 bases, with 8 bases sitting between them. This CDR3 contains 14 residues. Germline lookup yields CDR1 LNHDA and CDR2 SQIVND (reference sequence).

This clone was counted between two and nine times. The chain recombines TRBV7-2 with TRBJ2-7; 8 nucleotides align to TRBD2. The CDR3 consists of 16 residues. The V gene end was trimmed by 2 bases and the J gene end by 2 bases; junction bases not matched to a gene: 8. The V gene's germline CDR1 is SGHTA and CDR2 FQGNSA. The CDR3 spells CASSLIGLAGAYEQYF. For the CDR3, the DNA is TGTGCCAGCAGCTTAATAGGCCTAGCGGGTGCCTACGAGCAGTACTTC.

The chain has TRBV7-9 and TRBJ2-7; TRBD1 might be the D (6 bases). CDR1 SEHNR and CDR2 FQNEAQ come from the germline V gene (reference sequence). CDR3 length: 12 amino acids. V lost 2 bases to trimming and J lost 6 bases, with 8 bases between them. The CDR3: CASSLMGAEQYF. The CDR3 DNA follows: TGTGCCAGCAGCTTAATGGGGGCCGAGCAGTACTTC.

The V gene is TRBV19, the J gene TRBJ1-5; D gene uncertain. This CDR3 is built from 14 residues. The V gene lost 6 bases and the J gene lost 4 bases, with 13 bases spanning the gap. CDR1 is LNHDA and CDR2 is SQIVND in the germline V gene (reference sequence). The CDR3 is CASSLLGWNQPQHF. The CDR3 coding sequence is TGTGCCAGTAGCCTCCTAGGTTGGAATCAGCCCCAGCATTTT.

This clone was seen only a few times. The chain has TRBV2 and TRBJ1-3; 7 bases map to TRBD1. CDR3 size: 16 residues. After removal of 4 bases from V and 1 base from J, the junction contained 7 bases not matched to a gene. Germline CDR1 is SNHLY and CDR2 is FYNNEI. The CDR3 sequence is CASSVRQGVSGNTIYF. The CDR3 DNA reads TGTGCCAGCAGTGTTCGGCAGGGGGTGTCTGGAAACACCATATATTTT.

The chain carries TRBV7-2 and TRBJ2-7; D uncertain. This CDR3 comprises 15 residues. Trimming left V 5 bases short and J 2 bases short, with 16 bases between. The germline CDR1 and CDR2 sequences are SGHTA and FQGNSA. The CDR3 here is CASSAYLVGAYEQYF. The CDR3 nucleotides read TGTGCCAGCAGCGCTTACTTGGTGGGCGCCTACGAGCAGTACTTC.

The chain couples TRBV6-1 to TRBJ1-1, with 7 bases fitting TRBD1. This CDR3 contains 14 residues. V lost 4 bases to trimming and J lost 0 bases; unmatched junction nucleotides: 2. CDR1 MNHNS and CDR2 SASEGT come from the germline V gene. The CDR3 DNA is TGTGCCAGCAGTGGGGGGACAGTGAACACTGAAGCTTTCTTT. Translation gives CASSGGTVNTEAFF.

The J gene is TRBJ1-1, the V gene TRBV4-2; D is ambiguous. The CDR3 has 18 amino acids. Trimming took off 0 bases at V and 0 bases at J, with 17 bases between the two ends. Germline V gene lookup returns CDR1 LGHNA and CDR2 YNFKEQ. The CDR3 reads CASSQDEGEVGMNTEAFF. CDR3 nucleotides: TGTGCCAGCAGCCAAGACGAGGGAGAGGTCGGAATGAACACTGAAGCTTTCTTT.

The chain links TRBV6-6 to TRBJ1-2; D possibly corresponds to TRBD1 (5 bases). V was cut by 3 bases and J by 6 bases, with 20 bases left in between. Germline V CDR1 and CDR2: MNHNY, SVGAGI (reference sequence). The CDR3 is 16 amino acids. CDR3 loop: CASSYILGGGLDGYTF. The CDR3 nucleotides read TGTGCCAGCAGTTATATTCTCGGGGGGGGGTTGGATGGCTACACCTTC.

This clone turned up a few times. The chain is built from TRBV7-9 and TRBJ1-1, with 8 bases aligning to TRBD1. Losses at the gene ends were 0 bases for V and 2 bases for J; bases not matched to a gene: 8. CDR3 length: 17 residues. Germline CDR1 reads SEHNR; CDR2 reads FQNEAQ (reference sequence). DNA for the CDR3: TGTGCCAGCAGCTTAGCGTTTGTGACAGGGGAAAACACTGAAGCTTTCTTT. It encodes CASSLAFVTGENTEAFF.

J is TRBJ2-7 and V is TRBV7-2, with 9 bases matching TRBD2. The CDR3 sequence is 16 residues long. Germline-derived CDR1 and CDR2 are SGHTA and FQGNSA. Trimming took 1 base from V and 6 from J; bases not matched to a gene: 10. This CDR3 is CASSLVSAGGPIEQYF. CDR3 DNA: TGTGCCAGCAGCTTAGTGTCGGCGGGGGGGCCGATCGAGCAGTACTTC.

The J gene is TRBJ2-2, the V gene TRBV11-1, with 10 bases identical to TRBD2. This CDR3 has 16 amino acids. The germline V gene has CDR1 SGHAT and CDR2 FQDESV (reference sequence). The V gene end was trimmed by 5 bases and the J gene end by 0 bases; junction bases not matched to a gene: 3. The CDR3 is CASSLLAGTNTGELFF. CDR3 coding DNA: TGTGCCAGCAGCCTACTAGCGGGAACGAACACCGGGGAGCTGTTTTTT.

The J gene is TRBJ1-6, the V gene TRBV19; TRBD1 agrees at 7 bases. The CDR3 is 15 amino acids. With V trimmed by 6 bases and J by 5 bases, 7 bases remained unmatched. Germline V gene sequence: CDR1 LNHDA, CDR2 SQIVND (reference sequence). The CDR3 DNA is TGTGCCAGTAGAGACAGGGTAAGAGATAATTCACCCCTCCACTTT. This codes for CASRDRVRDNSPLHF.

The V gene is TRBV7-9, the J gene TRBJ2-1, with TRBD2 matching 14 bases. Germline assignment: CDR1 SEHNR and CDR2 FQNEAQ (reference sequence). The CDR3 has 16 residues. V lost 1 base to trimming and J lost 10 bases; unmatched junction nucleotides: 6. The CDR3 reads CASSLETSGRAREQFF. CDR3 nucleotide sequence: TGTGCCAGCAGCTTAGAGACTAGCGGGAGGGCCAGGGAGCAGTTCTTC.

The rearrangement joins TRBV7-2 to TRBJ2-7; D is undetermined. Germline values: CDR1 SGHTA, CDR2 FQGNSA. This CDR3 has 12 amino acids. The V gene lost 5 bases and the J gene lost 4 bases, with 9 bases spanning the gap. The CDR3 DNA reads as TGTGCCAGCAGCCGCGATCATTACGAGCAGTACTTC. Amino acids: CASSRDHYEQYF.

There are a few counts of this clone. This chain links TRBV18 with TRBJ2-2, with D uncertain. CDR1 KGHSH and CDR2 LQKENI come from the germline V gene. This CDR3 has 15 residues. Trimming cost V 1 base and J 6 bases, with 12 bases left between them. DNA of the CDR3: TGTGCCAGCTCACCACTCGAACTCCTCCCCGGGGAGCTGTTTTTT. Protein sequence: CASSPLELLPGELFF.

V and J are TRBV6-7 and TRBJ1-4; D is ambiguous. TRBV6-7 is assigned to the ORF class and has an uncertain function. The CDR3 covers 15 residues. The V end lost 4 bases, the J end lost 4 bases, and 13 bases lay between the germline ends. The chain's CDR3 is CASSLGEGVNEKLFF. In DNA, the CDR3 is TGTGCCAGCAGTTTGGGAGAAGGAGTTAATGAAAAACTGTTTTTT.

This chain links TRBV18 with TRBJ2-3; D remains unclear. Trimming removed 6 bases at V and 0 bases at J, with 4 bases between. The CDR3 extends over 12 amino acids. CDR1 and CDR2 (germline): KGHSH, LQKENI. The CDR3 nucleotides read TGTGCCAGCTCCCCGAGCACAGATACGCAGTATTTT. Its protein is CASSPSTDTQYF.